Following are 8 T cell receptor beta chains from one sample sequenced in a study of blood T cell repertoires in COVID-19 (TCRdb year 2020). Receptors were amplified or captured by the immunoSEQ multiplex PCR assay. Here the immuneACCESS table is served through TCRdb, limited to in-frame sequences with V and J called. Missing clones are a known gap in these copies; in checked studies unresolved V genes cover under half, and the rest lacks a known reason. The sample contains over 40,000 clones, about 90% of them found a single time. Just under 6.5% of the sample goes to the ten largest clones. Sequencing was done on a sample of peripheral blood. Receptors originate from a man in his sixties or seventies with active COVID-19.

The chain combines TRBV20-1 with TRBJ2-1; 8 bases are shared with TRBD2. The germline V gene encodes CDR1 DFQATT and CDR2 SNEGSKA (reference sequence). The CDR3 is made up of 14 amino acids. V gave up 3 bases and J gave up 7 bases; unmatched junction bases: 8. The CDR3 here is CSASEAGGYNEQFF. The CDR3 DNA follows: TGCAGTGCTAGTGAGGCGGGGGGTTATAATGAGCAGTTCTTC.

In its sample, this clone was seen once. This CDR3 is CASSLAFSGAEQFF. CDR3 in DNA: TGTGCCAGCAGCTTAGCCTTCAGCGGGGCTGAGCAGTTCTTC. The chain has TRBV7-2 and TRBJ2-1, with 7 bases matching TRBD2. Germline loops: CDR1 SGHTA, CDR2 FQGNSA. V was pared by 0 bases and J by 9 bases, with 5 bases of the junction left unmatched. The length of the CDR3 is 14 residues.

The chain carries TRBV28 and TRBJ1-2, with D perhaps TRBD1 (6 bases). This CDR3 region has 16 residues. CDR1 MDHEN and CDR2 SYDVKM come from the germline V gene. Trimming took off 7 bases at V and 0 bases at J, with 18 bases between the two ends. The chain's CDR3 is CASTQDSPNPNYGYTF. CDR3 DNA: TGTGCCAGCACCCAGGACAGCCCAAATCCTAACTATGGCTACACCTTC.

The rearrangement uses TRBV2 and TRBJ2-1; D is uncertain. The CDR3 totals 13 residues. V was shortened by 6 bases and J by 5 bases, with 11 bases between the two germline ends. Germline V gene sequence: CDR1 SNHLY, CDR2 FYNNEI. In DNA, the CDR3 is TGTGCCAGCAGAGCGCGACCCAACAATGAGCAGTTCTTC. It yields the protein CASRARPNNEQFF.

The CDR3, as DNA: TGTGCCAGCAGTCCCGCCGGGAACACTGAAGCTTTCTTT. Its protein product is CASSPAGNTEAFF. The gene calls are TRBV6-5 and TRBJ1-1, with no clear D. V was pared by 5 bases and J by 1 base, with 8 bases between. Germline-derived CDR1 and CDR2 are MNHEY and SVGAGI. This CDR3 has 13 residues.

This chain links TRBV11-2 with TRBJ2-3, with TRBD1 matching 9 bases. This CDR3 contains 15 residues. CDR1 is SGHAT and CDR2 is FQNNGV in the germline V gene. Trimming at V came to 6 bases and at J to 2 bases, leaving 6 bases not matched to a gene. In DNA form, the CDR3 reads TGTGCCAGCAGTCGGACAGGGGCACCCACAGATACGCAGTATTTT. Amino acid sequence: CASSRTGAPTDTQYF.

This chain links TRBV30 with TRBJ1-3, with 7 positions matching TRBD1. The length of the CDR3 is 16 residues. Germline V gene lookup returns CDR1 GTSNPN and CDR2 SVGIG (reference sequence). The ends lost 2 bases at V and 2 bases at J; junction bases unmatched: 9. CDR3 residues: CAWSLRQGHTGNTIYF. CDR3 sequence (DNA): TGTGCCTGGAGTCTCCGACAGGGTCACACTGGAAACACCATATATTTT.

The genes are TRBV6-5 and TRBJ2-3; 8 bases map to TRBD2. Germline V gives CDR1 MNHEY, CDR2 SVGAGI. This CDR3 is 13 amino acids long. Unmatched junction bases numbered 11, after V lost 5 bases and J lost 13 bases. CDR3 in amino acids: CASSPPGSGVEYF. For the CDR3, the DNA is TGTGCCAGCAGTCCCCCGGGTAGCGGGGTAGAGTATTTT.